One sample yielded the 8 T cell receptor beta chains listed below, sequenced in a study of circulating and synovial CD4+ cells in juvenile arthritis. Assay: immunoSEQ multiplex PCR; the TCRdb copy retains only in-frame clones and omits some. Counted here are about 33,000 clones, roughly 95% occurring once; the ten biggest clones make up about 0.15%. Sequencing was carried out using CD4+ T cells from blood. These receptors were obtained from a human donor with juvenile idiopathic arthritis.

This chain connects TRBV7-2 to TRBJ2-7; 10 bases fit TRBD2. Germline CDR1 SGHTA, CDR2 FQGNSA. Trimming at V came to 5 bases and at J to 2 bases, leaving 9 bases not matched to a gene. The CDR3 spans 16 residues. The CDR3 sequence: CASSTQRTSGTYEQYF. The CDR3 coding sequence is TGTGCCAGCAGCACCCAAAGGACTAGCGGTACCTACGAGCAGTACTTC.

The rearrangement uses TRBV9 and TRBJ1-5; D possibly corresponds to TRBD1 (5 bases). The CDR3 is 15 residues long. The germline gives CDR1 SGDLS, CDR2 YYNGEE. V shed 4 bases and J shed 4 bases, with 15 bases lying between them. CDR3 nucleotides: TGTGCCAGCAGCACCGACAGTGCACCGAATCAGCCCCAGCATTTT. This translates into CASSTDSAPNQPQHF.

The J gene is TRBJ2-1, the V gene TRBV7-2; 11 nucleotides line up with TRBD2. The germline V gene encodes CDR1 SGHTA and CDR2 FQGNSA. The CDR3 is 17 amino acids. J lost 6 bases, V lost 2 bases, and 9 bases had no gene match. The CDR3 DNA reads as TGTGCCAGCAGCTTAAGCTGGGGGGGGACTAGCGGCAATGAGCAGTTCTTC. This sequence encodes CASSLSWGGTSGNEQFF.

The chain recombines TRBV30 with TRBJ1-1; 8 nucleotides match TRBD1. This CDR3 contains 15 residues. V was pared by 3 bases and J by 3 bases, with 9 bases of the junction left unmatched. Germline CDR1 and CDR2: GTSNPN and SVGIG (reference sequence). This CDR3 is CAWRQQGVGDTEAFF. For the CDR3, the DNA is TGTGCCTGGAGGCAACAGGGGGTGGGGGACACTGAAGCTTTCTTT.

The CDR3 here is CASSVGGDQETQYF. The CDR3 DNA sequence: TGTGCCAGCAGCGTAGGGGGGGATCAAGAGACCCAGTACTTC. The rearrangement uses TRBV9 and TRBJ2-5, with D possibly matching TRBD2 (6 bases). V lost 0 bases and J 2 bases, leaving 8 bases between the germline ends. The CDR3 has 14 amino acids. The germline V gene encodes CDR1 SGDLS and CDR2 YYNGEE.

The chain has TRBV5-5 and TRBJ1-1; TRBD1 matches at 9 bases. V was pared by 1 base and J by 0 bases, with 4 bases of the junction left unmatched. Germline lookup yields CDR1 SGHKS and CDR2 YYEKEE (reference sequence). This CDR3 is 16 amino acids long. The DNA for the CDR3 is TGTGCCAGCAGCTTGTTGGGACAGGGCATGAACACTGAAGCTTTCTTT. Protein sequence: CASSLLGQGMNTEAFF.

This rearrangement joins TRBV5-1 to TRBJ2-7; TRBD2 matches at 12 bases. The CDR3 is made up of 16 amino acids. Germline-derived CDR1 and CDR2 are SGHRS and YFSETQ. The junction had 6 bases not matched to a gene; V was cut back by 0 bases and J by 5 bases. CDR3 in amino acids: CASSLGGTSGQNEQYF. For the CDR3, the DNA is TGCGCCAGCAGCTTGGGCGGGACTAGCGGGCAAAACGAGCAGTACTTC.

This chain connects TRBV11-1 to TRBJ2-3; 8 bases align to TRBD2. Germline loops: CDR1 SGHAT, CDR2 FQDESV (reference sequence). CDR3 length: 13 amino acids. The V gene end was trimmed by 3 bases and the J gene end by 5 bases; junction bases not matched to a gene: 1. The CDR3 nucleotides read TGTGCCAGCAGCTTCGCGGGGGGAGATACGCAGTATTTT. Its protein product is CASSFAGGDTQYF.